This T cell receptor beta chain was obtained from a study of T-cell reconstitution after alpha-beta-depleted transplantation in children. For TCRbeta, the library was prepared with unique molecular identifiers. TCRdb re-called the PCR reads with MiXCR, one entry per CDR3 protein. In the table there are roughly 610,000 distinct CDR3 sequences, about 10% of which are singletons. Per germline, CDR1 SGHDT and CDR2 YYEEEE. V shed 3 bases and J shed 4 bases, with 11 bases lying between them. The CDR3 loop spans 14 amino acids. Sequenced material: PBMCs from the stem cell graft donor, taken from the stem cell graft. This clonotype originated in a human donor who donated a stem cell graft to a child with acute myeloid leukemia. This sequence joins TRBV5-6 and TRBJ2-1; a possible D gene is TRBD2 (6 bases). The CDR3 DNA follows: TGTGCCAGCAGCTACGTGGGGAGGTACAATGAGCAGTTCTTC. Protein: CASSYVGRYNEQFF.